This passage covers 18 T cell receptor beta chains from one sample sequenced in a study of TIL therapy for anti-PD-1-resistant metastatic lung cancer. Time point defined: pre-treatment sample, taken before nivolumab and TIL therapy. Sequencing used immunoSEQ v3. Some clones are missing from TCRdb's copy, which holds only in-frame ones; the method was immunoSEQ multiplex PCR. The data hold 45,000 to 60,000 clones, with 70% to 80% observed a single time. Material: blood, obtained at baseline. These receptor sequences come from a woman between 30 and 80 years old with non-small cell lung cancer.

This chain uses TRBV9 with TRBJ1-6; D is possibly TRBD1 (6 bases). The CDR3 runs to 16 residues. V was clipped by 0 bases and J by 7 bases, with 14 bases between them. Per the germline V gene, CDR1 is SGDLS and CDR2 is YYNGEE. Here the CDR3 DNA reads TGTGCCAGCAGCGTAGGAGGGGGGGCGCCCAATTCACCCCTCCACTTT. As protein: CASSVGGGAPNSPLHF.

The chain joins TRBV27 to TRBJ1-2, with D possibly TRBD1 on 5 matching bases. The CDR3 is 13 amino acids. Germline V gives CDR1 MNHEY, CDR2 SMNVEV (reference sequence). Trimming removed 4 bases from V and 2 bases from J, with 8 bases in between. CDR3 sequence (DNA): TGTGCCAGCAGTTGGGACCTAAACTATGGCTACACCTTC. Translating gives CASSWDLNYGYTF.

V gene TRBV4-3 combines with J gene TRBJ2-3; 8 bases match TRBD1. This CDR3 region has 16 residues. The V and J ends lost 1 base and 3 bases, in that order; junction bases with no gene match: 6. Germline CDR1 is LGHNA and CDR2 is YSLEER. For the CDR3, the DNA is TGCGCCAGCAGCCAAGGACAGGGGATTCGGACAGATACGCAGTATTTT. Amino acid sequence: CASSQGQGIRTDTQYF.

The CDR3 sequence is CACNNLRGSYEQYF. For the CDR3, the DNA is TGTGCCTGCAACAACCTCCGCGGTTCCTACGAGCAGTACTTC. The chain joins TRBV30 to TRBJ2-7; the D is unclear. Between the trimmed V and J ends, which lost 6 bases and 1 base, there was a span of 16 bases. This CDR3 spans 14 amino acids. CDR1 GTSNPN and CDR2 SVGIG come from the germline V gene (reference sequence).

The rearrangement joins TRBV6-5 to TRBJ1-1, with 9 bases aligning to TRBD1. Germline lookup yields CDR1 MNHEY and CDR2 SVGAGI. The CDR3 sequence is 15 residues long. V lost 0 bases, J lost 9 bases, and 8 bases stayed unmatched. CDR3 loop: CASSYSRTGDTQAFF. CDR3 sequence (DNA): TGTGCCAGCAGTTACTCACGGACAGGGGACACCCAAGCTTTCTTT.

V and J are TRBV4-1 and TRBJ2-3, with D perhaps matching TRBD2 (6 bases). The germline gives CDR1 MGHRA, CDR2 YSYEKL. V was cut by 0 bases and J by 8 bases, with 6 bases left in between. The CDR3 extends over 12 amino acids. CDR3 in amino acids: CASSQDGGTQYF. The CDR3 DNA follows: TGCGCCAGCAGCCAAGACGGGGGTACGCAGTATTTT.

J is TRBJ2-5 and V is TRBV25-1; D might be TRBD2 (6 bases). CDR1 is MGHDK, CDR2 SYGVNS, per germline. This CDR3 is built from 13 residues. The V end was cut by 4 bases, the J end by 5 bases, with 11 bases between. Here the CDR3 DNA reads TGTGCCAGCAGTGGGAATGGGGGGGAGACCCAGTACTTC. Translating it yields CASSGNGGETQYF. Using reference TRBV25-1 and TRBJ2-5 for the parts outside the CDR3, the full variable domain is EADIYQTPRYLVIGTGKKITLECSQTMGHDKMYWYQQDPGMELHLIHYSYGVNSTEKGDLSSESTVSRIRTEHFPLTLESARPSHTSQYLCASSGNGGETQYFGPGTRLLVL.

The chain is built from TRBV11-3 and TRBJ2-1; D is unclear. Germline loops: CDR1 SGHNT, CDR2 YENEEA. This CDR3 has 14 residues. Trimming pared 0 bases from V and 6 bases from J, leaving 9 bases between. The CDR3 DNA sequence: TGTGCCAGCAGCTTAGATCTGGATAGCAATGAGCAGTTCTTC. Translation: CASSLDLDSNEQFF.

This clone has a handful of counts. V gene TRBV19 combines with J gene TRBJ1-2, with unresolved D. CDR1 and CDR2 (germline): LNHDA, SQIVND (reference sequence). The ends were cut back, 6 bases at V and 4 bases at J, with 12 bases in the middle. The CDR3 is made up of 13 amino acids. The CDR3 protein is CASSPVFVYGYTF. CDR3 sequence (DNA): TGTGCCAGTAGCCCGGTATTTGTCTATGGCTACACCTTC.

This chain uses TRBV28 with TRBJ1-1; D possibly corresponds to TRBD1 (6 bases). Germline CDR1 reads MDHEN; CDR2 reads SYDVKM. This CDR3 region has 14 residues. The V and J ends lost 8 bases and 2 bases respectively, with 15 bases between them. This CDR3 reads CASRPGTSNTEAFF. The CDR3 DNA follows: TGTGCCAGCCGGCCCGGGACATCAAACACTGAAGCTTTCTTT.

This chain links TRBV5-4 with TRBJ2-3; D may be TRBD2 (6 bases). Per germline, CDR1 SGHNT and CDR2 YYREEE (reference sequence). Trimming took off 4 bases at V and 6 bases at J, with 21 bases between the two ends. CDR3 length: 16 residues. CDR3 sequence reads: CASSQAQAGRGDTQYF. CDR3 nucleotide sequence: TGTGCCAGCAGCCAGGCTCAGGCGGGACGGGGGGATACGCAGTATTTT.

In DNA form, the CDR3 reads TGTGCCAGCAGTCATGTCGATAGGGATGGACAGCCCCAGCATTTT. Its translation: CASSHVDRDGQPQHF. The genes are TRBV28 and TRBJ1-5; D is unclear. V was pared by 5 bases and J by 7 bases, with 18 bases between. The CDR3 runs 15 residues. Germline loops: CDR1 MDHEN, CDR2 SYDVKM. The variable domain in full, completed from reference TRBV28 and TRBJ1-5, reads DVKVTQSSRYLVKRTGEKVFLECVQDMDHENMFWYRQDPGLGLRLIYFSYDVKMKEKGDIPEGYSVSREKKERFSLILESASTNQTSMYLCASSHVDRDGQPQHFGDGTRLSIL.

The CDR3 region is CASSLNTWDYGYTF. CDR3 DNA: TGTGCCAGCAGCTTAAATACGTGGGACTATGGCTACACCTTC. This chain joins TRBV7-8 and TRBJ1-2, with D unclear. CDR1 is SGHVS and CDR2 is FQNEAQ in the germline V gene. This CDR3 is 14 amino acids long. Trimming cost V 2 bases and J 3 bases, with 10 bases left between them. Drawing the rest from reference TRBV7-8 and TRBJ1-2, the complete variable domain is GAGVSQSPRYKVAKRGQDVALRCDPISGHVSLFWYQQALGQGPEFLTYFQNEAQLDKSGLPSDRFFAERPEGSVSTLKIQRTQQEDSAVYLCASSLNTWDYGYTFGSGTRLTVV.

The chain uses TRBV30 and TRBJ2-5, with D uncertain. Germline V gene lookup returns CDR1 GTSNPN and CDR2 SVGIG (reference sequence). The CDR3 is 12 residues long. V lost 0 bases, J lost 3 bases, and 5 bases lay in between. The CDR3 bases are TGTGCCTGGAGTGTATCCAAAGAGACCCAGTACTTC. This sequence encodes CAWSVSKETQYF.

The genes are TRBV21-1 and TRBJ2-7; whether TRBD2, the table's D call, matches the DNA was not checked. TRBV21-1 is reported as a pseudogene. CDR3 length: 14 amino acids. DNA for the CDR3: TGTGCCAGCAGCAACGGGTACGGGGCCTACGAGCAGTACTTC. Amino acid sequence: CASSNGYGAYEQYF.

The genes are TRBV27 and TRBJ2-3; either TRBD1 or TRBD2 may supply D (6 bases each). Germline V gene lookup returns CDR1 MNHEY and CDR2 SMNVEV (reference sequence). Trimming pared 5 bases from V and 4 bases from J, leaving 13 bases between. This CDR3 is built from 14 residues. DNA for the CDR3: TGTGCCAGCAGTATGGGGGGCGCAGCAGATACGCAGTATTTT. It encodes CASSMGGAADTQYF.

This chain links TRBV7-9 with TRBJ2-7, with 7 bases aligning to TRBD1. Per germline, CDR1 SEHNR and CDR2 FQNEAQ (reference sequence). CDR3 length equals 14 residues. J lost 5 bases, V lost 4 bases, and 8 bases had no gene match. The CDR3 here is CASSSGQEGHEQYF. The CDR3 DNA follows: TGTGCCAGCAGCTCCGGACAGGAAGGGCACGAGCAGTACTTC.

The chain employs TRBV4-3 and TRBJ2-1, with 7 bases that match TRBD2. The CDR3 is 20 amino acids. J was trimmed by 0 bases and V by 1 base; bases with no gene match: 15. CDR1 is LGHNA and CDR2 is YSLEER in the germline V gene. DNA for the CDR3: TGCGCCAGCAGCCAAGTAGTTGGCGGGGGTTCCCTAGGCTCCTACAATGAGCAGTTCTTC. It is translated as CASSQVVGGGSLGSYNEQFF.